Presented here are 20 T cell receptor beta chains from one specimen sequenced in a study of control samples from healthy donors and cancer patients. The assay was immunoSEQ multiplex PCR, and TCRdb's table has in-frame clones only and misses some. This table has under 140,000 clones, 85% to 90% appearing once. The sample comprised PBMCs. These receptors all stem from an older woman with lung cancer.

The chain carries TRBV2 and TRBJ2-6; D ambiguous. The CDR3 is 15 amino acids. The V end lost 7 bases, the J end lost 1 base, and 11 bases lay between the germline ends. Germline CDR1 is SNHLY and CDR2 is FYNNEI. CDR3 coding DNA: TGTGCCAGCACTATTCGCCTATCTGGGGCCAACGTCCTGACTTTC. It specifies CASTIRLSGANVLTF.

The chain joins TRBV25-1 to TRBJ1-2, with 7 nucleotides matching TRBD1. V shed 3 bases and J 2 bases; nucleotides not matched to a gene: 6. This CDR3 has 15 amino acids. Germline assignment: CDR1 MGHDK and CDR2 SYGVNS. CDR3 region: CASSDSGGTNYGYTF. DNA for the CDR3: TGTGCCAGCAGTGACTCAGGGGGGACCAACTATGGCTACACCTTC.

Concerning this clone itself: Distinct nucleotide sequences in the sample also encode this CDR3. The gene calls are TRBV18 and TRBJ1-5, with TRBD1 matching over 9 bases. The length of the CDR3 is 16 residues. V lost 3 bases and J lost 1; bases outside the gene matches: 4. Germline loops: CDR1 KGHSH, CDR2 LQKENI. For the CDR3, the DNA is TGTGCCAGCTCACCCCCGGGACAGGGCAGCAATCAGCCCCAGCATTTT. Protein: CASSPPGQGSNQPQHF.

The chain combines TRBV19 with TRBJ2-1, with 10 nucleotides matching TRBD2. The junction had 12 bases not matched to a gene; V was cut back by 3 bases and J by 7 bases. From germline, CDR1 is LNHDA and CDR2 SQIVND (reference sequence). This CDR3 is built from 17 residues. CDR3 amino acids: CASSIGGAGGPRNEQFF. The CDR3 DNA reads TGTGCCAGTAGTATCGGTGGAGCGGGAGGGCCGAGGAATGAGCAGTTCTTC.

The genes are TRBV12-3 or TRBV12-4 and TRBJ2-1, with 10 nucleotides matching TRBD2. The CDR3 runs 12 residues. J was trimmed by 13 bases and V by 7 bases; bases with no gene match: 7. The CDR3 sequence: CASTIAGGSQFF. The CDR3 DNA reads TGTGCCAGCACCATAGCGGGGGGCAGTCAGTTCTTC.

This clone is a singleton in its sample. The chain combines TRBV6-6 with TRBJ2-3, with D uncertain. CDR1 MNHNY and CDR2 SVGAGI come from the germline V gene (reference sequence). The CDR3 runs to 16 residues. The ends were cut back, 5 bases at V and 1 base at J, with 16 bases in the middle. The CDR3 is CASSQQSALGTDTQYF. The CDR3, as DNA: TGTGCCAGCAGTCAGCAGTCGGCCCTGGGCACAGATACGCAGTATTTT.

V is TRBV7-8 and J is TRBJ2-1; either TRBD1 or TRBD2 may fit D (6 bases each). The V gene lost 1 base and the J gene lost 0 bases, with 10 bases spanning the gap. The CDR3 runs to 16 residues. Germline V CDR1 and CDR2: SGHVS, FQNEAQ. CDR3 in amino acids: CASSLVGGRSYNEQFF. CDR3 DNA: TGTGCCAGCAGCTTAGTGGGGGGCCGCTCCTACAATGAGCAGTTCTTC.

V is TRBV29-1 and J is TRBJ2-2; perhaps TRBD1 as D (6 bases). Germline-derived CDR1 and CDR2 are SQVTM and ANQGSEA. V was cut by 8 bases and J by 7 bases, with 17 bases left in between. The CDR3 covers 13 residues. In nucleotides, the CDR3 is TGCAGCACATTGACAGGTCGGGGCGGGGAGCTGTTTTTT. Residues: CSTLTGRGGELFF.

A single count supports this clone. The gene calls are TRBV6-2 or TRBV6-3 and TRBJ2-5, with 10 bases lining up with TRBD2. Trimming removed 2 bases from V and 5 bases from J; junction bases left unmatched: 5. Germline values: CDR1 MNHEY, CDR2 SVGEGT. The CDR3 has 15 residues. The CDR3 region has the DNA TGTGCCAGCAGTTACCTAGCGGGGGTTACGGAGACCCAGTACTTC. Translation gives CASSYLAGVTETQYF.

The chain combines TRBV9 with TRBJ2-3; 9 positions match TRBD2. Germline V gene lookup returns CDR1 SGDLS and CDR2 YYNGEE. This CDR3 is 19 amino acids long. V was pared by 0 bases and J by 2 bases, with 13 bases of the junction left unmatched. CDR3 nucleotides: TGTGCCAGCAGCGTAGCGAGTAGCGGGGGAGCTCGATTCACAGATACGCAGTATTTT. Translation gives CASSVASSGGARFTDTQYF.

This clone was picked up one time. The V gene is TRBV2, the J gene TRBJ2-5; 9 bases align to TRBD2. The ends lost 2 bases at V and 5 bases at J; junction bases unmatched: 9. Germline CDR1 SNHLY, CDR2 FYNNEI. The CDR3 covers 16 residues. The CDR3 spells CASSETSLAGAETQYF. The CDR3, as DNA: TGTGCCAGCAGTGAAACGTCTTTAGCGGGAGCTGAGACCCAGTACTTC.

The V gene is TRBV19, the J gene TRBJ1-2, with D possibly TRBD1 on 6 matching bases. Germline-derived CDR1 and CDR2 are LNHDA and SQIVND (reference sequence). The CDR3 sequence is 15 residues long. V was clipped by 5 bases and J by 3 bases, with 16 bases between them. This chain's CDR3 is CASSSSRGVDYGYTF. The DNA of the CDR3 is TGTGCCAGTAGTTCCTCCAGGGGTGTCGACTATGGCTACACCTTC.

This sequence joins TRBV19 and TRBJ2-3; D may be TRBD2 (6 bases). Trimming removed 3 bases at V and 3 bases at J, with 16 bases between. This CDR3 spans 16 amino acids. Germline assignment: CDR1 LNHDA and CDR2 SQIVND (reference sequence). The CDR3, as DNA: TGTGCCAGTAGTATTGGGCGGGGATACGGTACAGATACGCAGTATTTT. It translates to CASSIGRGYGTDTQYF.

This clone showed up just a few times. This chain links TRBV27 with TRBJ2-1; 7 bases match TRBD1. The CDR3 runs 13 residues. V shed 2 bases and J 6 bases; nucleotides not matched to a gene: 1. The V gene's germline CDR1 is MNHEY and CDR2 SMNVEV (reference sequence). CDR3 loop: CASSLPGGNEQFF. CDR3 sequence (DNA): TGTGCCAGCAGTTTACCAGGGGGCAATGAGCAGTTCTTC.

CDR3 region: CASSPGGGGSTDTQYF. The CDR3 nucleotides read TGTGCCAGCAGCCCAGGAGGCGGGGGGAGCACAGATACGCAGTATTTT. The chain couples TRBV7-3 to TRBJ2-3; 8 nucleotides agree with TRBD2. Germline V gene lookup returns CDR1 SGHTA and CDR2 FQGTGA. CDR3 length: 16 amino acids. The trim removed 5 bases at V and 0 bases at J, leaving 7 bases unmatched.

The rearrangement uses TRBV5-4 and TRBJ2-7, with a possible D match to TRBD1 (6 bases). The germline V gene has CDR1 SGHNT and CDR2 YYREEE (reference sequence). V gave up 1 base and J gave up 7 bases, with 12 bases separating them. CDR3 length: 13 residues. The CDR3 coding sequence is TGTGCCAGCAGCTTGATGGGGGCGGATGAGCAGTACTTC. Its translation: CASSLMGADEQYF. Full variable domain (remainder filled in from reference TRBV5-4 and TRBJ2-7): ETGVTQSPTHLIKTRGQQVTLRCSSQSGHNTVSWYQQALGQGPQFIFQYYREEENGRGNFPPRFSGLQFPNYSSELNVNALELDDSALYLCASSLMGADEQYFGPGTRLTVT.

The chain employs TRBV4-1 and TRBJ2-1; 13 bases fit TRBD2. The CDR3 has 18 residues. V dropped 1 base and J dropped 5; count of bases not matched to a gene: 8. The germline V gene has CDR1 MGHRA and CDR2 YSYEKL. The CDR3 region has the DNA TGCGCCAGCAGCCAAGTTTTCACTAGCGGGGGGGCAGACAATGAGCAGTTCTTC. Amino acids: CASSQVFTSGGADNEQFF.

This clone has just one count. V and J are TRBV27 and TRBJ1-1, with 7 bases identical to TRBD1. This CDR3 has 16 amino acids. CDR1 and CDR2 from the germline V gene are MNHEY and SMNVEV (reference sequence). J lost 5 bases, V lost 2 bases, and 11 bases had no gene match. The CDR3 spells CASSLIFGQGETEAFF. The CDR3 DNA reads TGTGCCAGCAGTTTAATCTTCGGCCAGGGGGAAACTGAAGCTTTCTTT.

The chain joins TRBV27 to TRBJ2-1; D may be TRBD1 (6 bases). Germline CDR1 and CDR2: MNHEY and SMNVEV (reference sequence). The CDR3 is 15 amino acids. V was clipped by 3 bases and J by 4 bases, with 13 bases between them. The CDR3 nucleotides are TGTGCCAGCAGTTTCAGGGGAAGTCAGTACAATGAGCAGTTCTTC. Translation: CASSFRGSQYNEQFF.

The CDR3 nucleotides read TGTGCCACCATGGGGGAGACCGGGGCCAACGTCCTGACTTTC. Amino acid sequence: CATMGETGANVLTF. This chain links TRBV24-1 with TRBJ2-6; either TRBD1 or TRBD2 may fit D (5 bases each). CDR1 and CDR2 from the germline V gene are KGHDR and SFDVKD. This CDR3 is built from 14 residues. Trimming took off 8 bases at V and 4 bases at J, with 11 bases between the two ends.